This T cell receptor beta chain stems from a study of human T cells and chemical hapten exposure. V was cut by 6 bases and J by 9 bases, with 18 bases left in between. The CDR3 spans 14 residues. Germline lookup yields CDR1 SNHLY and CDR2 FYNNEI. This clonotype has only a few counts. Study processing details: The number of TCRs in each sample had a median of around 96,000 and spanned roughly 23,224 to 700,000. TCRdb redid the calling of the RACE reads with MiXCR, one entry per CDR3 protein. In this record, the V and J calls reflect TCRdb's handling and not the investigators' own analysis. Of about 160,000 distinct CDR3 sequences in the sample, about 27% were seen once. The time point here: patch test 3, about 24 weeks after DPC sensitization. Treatment reported: therapeutic diphenylcyclopropenone sensitization with weekly scalp DPC. Only after blood had been drawn was each patch test applied.

Here the sequenced sample was whole blood, taken in connection with sensitization to the hapten diphenylcyclopropenone (DPC). The rearrangement links TRBV2 to TRBJ1-5; D gene unclear. The sequence was collected from a woman aged 18-29 years with alopecia areata. Some clones in this sample may be carry-over from other donors' samples. The chain's CDR3 is CASRQTEKQLPQHF. Written as DNA, the CDR3 is TGTGCCAGCAGACAGACGGAAAAGCAATTGCCCCAGCATTTT.